This TCR beta chain was sequenced in a study of blood T cell repertoires in COVID-19 (TCRdb year 2020). The study in broad terms: Samples from collaborators originated in the United States, Italy and Spain and spanned both the acute and convalescent phases of COVID-19. Where available, HLA class I and class II types were obtained from metadata supplied by the sample provider rather than from assay-based typing. The material from the prospective study consisted of cDNA or gDNA derived from T cells, B-cell-depleted T cells, or PBMCs. The sample metadata nearly always contained a de-identified subject ID, COVID-19 status, age in years and sex. Deeply sampled blood TCRbeta repertoires from subjects exposed to, actively infected with, or recovered from COVID-19 were included in the dataset. Samples were obtained from the ongoing ImmuneRACE study (first 160 participants) and from over 1,000 subjects provided by 6 global collaborators. A freely available public database, intended as a resource for researchers studying the immune response to SARS-CoV-2, is where the repertoires were released. Findings and caveats that apply to the study as a whole: The amount of clinical and demographic metadata varied by source and participant and was provided uncurated.

The table lists this clone with a few counts. No antigen is known for it. Per-nucleotide qualities are absent, and no much larger clonotype sits a single base away. Whole blood was collected in K2EDTA tubes by collaborating institutions according to the institutions' own protocols. For TCRbeta analysis, collaborators shipped samples in one of three forms: frozen whole blood, isolated PBMCs, or DNA extracted from either of those sample types. The CDR3 measures 15 amino acids from cysteine to phenylalanine. Of all the DNA, just the CDR3 is kept, 45 bases in frame from base 1. The junction shows trimming of 5 bases on V and 2 bases on J, and the gene matches do not reach 4 bases of it. The germline V gene provides CDR1 KGHSH and CDR2 LQKENI. TCRbeta CDR3 regions were amplified from genomic DNA by means of the immunoSEQ Assay, a bias-controlled multiplex PCR. Turning to the authors' computational methods: The number of nucleated cells in each sample was estimated by amplification of reference gene primers within the assay. To quantify the absolute abundance of each unique TCRbeta CDR3 rearrangement, sequence reads were collapsed and filtered. For each sample, productive Simpson clonality was calculated by taking the square root of Simpson's diversity index across productive rearrangements. Drawn from immuneACCESS, this table holds only the in-frame rearrangements with V and J called that TCRdb kept. Clones are partly lost; checked studies trace under half to an unresolved V gene and leave the rest unexplained. V and J calls and clone size are given by that table; D and trimming were obtained from the DNA. A total of some 150,000 clones appear in this sample, roughly four fifths of them only once. Approximately 30% of the sample is held by the ten biggest clonotypes.

The rearranged segments are TRBV18 and TRBJ1-1, with 11 central nucleotides matching TRBD1. The sample consisted of peripheral blood. The sequence derives from a woman aged 55-69 years with acute or convalescent COVID-19. Here the CDR3 is given as CASSAGQGANTEAFF. DNA sequence: TGTGCCAGCTCAGCTGGACAGGGGGCTAACACTGAAGCTTTCTTT.